The 11 T cell receptor beta chains below all came from one sample that was sequenced in a study of shared clonotypes between healthy human individuals (dated by TCRdb to the early 2020s). Libraries were made using the immunoSEQ multiplex PCR assay. In its TCRdb copy, this immuneACCESS table keeps in-frame sequences only and misses some clones. Where compared with another copy, unresolved V genes explain less than half of these, and the others have no known cause. This sample gives 2.3 million or so clones in total; approximately 93% of them show up just once. Clones ranked in the top ten supply 0.39% of the sample. The sample consisted of naive CD4+ T cells from PBMCs. Explained via the paper, the cell subset or site label denotes: CD45RA+ positively selected. These receptors came from a man younger than 35 in good health. Some clones in this sample may be carry-over from other donors' samples.

V and J are TRBV7-6 and TRBJ1-1; no clear D gene. Germline CDR1 SGHVS, CDR2 FNYEAQ. The CDR3 runs to 17 residues. With 2 bases removed from V and 0 bases from J, the gap between germline ends came to 16 bases. The CDR3 sequence is CASSLFGISTLNTEAFF. CDR3 sequence (DNA): TGTGCCAGCAGCTTATTCGGGATCAGCACGTTGAACACTGAAGCTTTCTTT.

This clone has only one observation. The V gene is TRBV18, the J gene TRBJ2-3; D call uncertain. This CDR3 has 13 residues. CDR1 and CDR2 from the germline V gene are KGHSH and LQKENI. Trimming removed 3 bases from V and 4 bases from J, with 8 bases in between. The DNA for the CDR3 is TGTGCCAGCTCACCCCCTTTGGCAGATACGCAGTATTTT. Translating it yields CASSPPLADTQYF.

The chain carries TRBV4-2 and TRBJ1-2; maybe TRBD1 (5 bases). Per germline, CDR1 LGHNA and CDR2 YNFKEQ. The length of the CDR3 is 13 residues. V was shortened by 4 bases and J by 6 bases, with 12 bases between the two germline ends. The CDR3 spells CASSPRGGDGYTF. Here the CDR3 DNA reads TGTGCCAGCAGCCCGCGGGGGGGAGATGGCTACACCTTC.

This sequence joins TRBV4-3 and TRBJ1-4; D unclear. Germline V gives CDR1 LGHNA, CDR2 YSLEER. This CDR3 contains 15 residues. The germline V and J ends were trimmed by 0 bases and 4 bases, with 9 bases remaining between them. In DNA, the CDR3 is TGCGCCAGCAGCCAAGAGGGTTACAATAATGAAAAACTGTTTTTT. This gives the protein CASSQEGYNNEKLFF.

The chain links TRBV21-1 to TRBJ2-1; the table names TRBD1, a call not compared with the DNA. TRBV21-1 is flagged as a pseudogene. This CDR3 has 16 amino acids. DNA of the CDR3: TGTGCCAGCAGCTCACCCGCCGGGACAGACTACAATGAGCAGTTCTTC. It specifies CASSSPAGTDYNEQFF.

The CDR3 here is CASTLRGARETQYF. The CDR3 nucleotides read TGTGCCAGCACACTCAGAGGCGCGAGGGAGACCCAGTACTTC. The chain joins TRBV21-1 to TRBJ2-5; whether TRBD2, the table's D call, matches the DNA was not checked. TRBV21-1 is tagged as a pseudogene. This CDR3 is built from 14 residues.

A remark on this clone: The same CDR3 also results from other DNA sequences found in this sample. This chain joins TRBV2 and TRBJ1-1, with a tentative D call TRBD1 (6 bases). This CDR3 contains 13 residues. V lost 6 bases and J lost 1, with 9 bases in between. Germline V CDR1 and CDR2: SNHLY, FYNNEI. In DNA, the CDR3 is TGTGCCAGCAGGGACAGAACGAACACTGAAGCTTTCTTT. This codes for CASRDRTNTEAFF.

The chain has TRBV11-2 and TRBJ2-3; D uncertain. Germline V gene data show CDR1 as SGHAT and CDR2 as FQNNGV. Trimming removed 3 bases from V and 7 bases from J, with 5 bases in between. The CDR3 covers 11 residues. In DNA form, the CDR3 reads TGTGCCAGCAGCTTCATTAATACGCAGTATTTT. Protein sequence: CASSFINTQYF.

V usage is TRBV5-1 and J usage is TRBJ1-1; possibly TRBD1 for D (5 bases). The CDR3 contains 14 residues. Looked up from germline, CDR1 is SGHRS and CDR2 is YFSETQ. V lost 2 bases, J lost 3 bases, and 11 bases lay in between. In nucleotides, the CDR3 is TGCGCCAGCAGCTTCGGGGGATCGGACACTGAAGCTTTCTTT. Its translation is CASSFGGSDTEAFF.

V gene TRBV19 combines with J gene TRBJ2-7, with 7 bases that match TRBD1. The CDR3 is 15 residues long. The V and J ends lost 5 bases and 2 bases, in that order; junction bases with no gene match: 9. The germline gives CDR1 LNHDA, CDR2 SQIVND (reference sequence). The chain's CDR3 is CASSPRQGETYEQYF. The CDR3, as DNA: TGTGCCAGTAGTCCCCGGCAGGGGGAAACCTACGAGCAGTACTTC.

The genes are TRBV7-9 and TRBJ1-4; D perhaps matches TRBD1 (5 bases). Germline CDR1 and CDR2: SEHNR and FQNEAQ (reference sequence). V shed 4 bases and J shed 6 bases, with 24 bases lying between them. There are 18 residues in the CDR3. CDR3 DNA sequence: TGTGCCAGCAGCTCCCGGCGGCCAGGGAGAGGGTCGGATGAAAAACTGTTTTTT. Translation: CASSSRRPGRGSDEKLFF.